This is a list of T cell receptor beta chains from one sample in a study of CD8 T cells in Susac syndrome. MiXCR, run by TCRdb on the immunoSEQ multiplex PCR reads, gives a single entry per CDR3 protein. In the table there are around 220,000 distinct CDR3 sequences, roughly nine tenths of which are singletons. Sequencing used CD8+ T cells from PBMCs. The receptors derive from a human donor with multiple sclerosis. Both conserved end residues are part of each CDR3. A D gene is named only where the DNA matches it firmly. Some rows have no size entry. The others give once, few or many, or a class for an expanded clone.

TRBJ2-7,.,TRBV7-2,14,.,CASSLGSMGYEQYF,TGTGCCAGCAGCTTAGGGTCCATGGGCTACGAGCAGTACTTC
TRBJ2-3,.,TRBV3-1,14,.,CASSHSGNTDTQYF,TGTGCCAGCAGCCACAGCGGTAACACAGATACGCAGTATTTT
TRBJ2-1,TRBD2,TRBV7-3,13,.,CASSPAGGVDRFF,TGTGCCAGCAGCCCCGCGGGGGGGGTAGACCGGTTCTTC
TRBJ1-5,TRBD1,TRBV6-1,18,.,CASSALRGTGGPNQPQHF,TGTGCCAGCAGTGCATTGAGAGGGACAGGCGGCCCTAATCAGCCCCAGCATTTT
TRBJ2-4,.,TRBV7-9,13,.,CASSLAGKNIQYF,TGTGCCAGCAGCTTGGCCGGGAAAAACATTCAGTACTTC
TRBJ1-1,.,TRBV21-1,13,.,CASVRVENTEAFF,TGTGCCAGCGTGCGCGTAGAGAACACTGAAGCTTTCTTT
TRBJ2-7,.,TRBV7-9,14,.,CASSYPGTAYEQYF,TGTGCCAGCAGCTATCCCGGGACCGCCTACGAGCAGTACTTC
TRBJ2-7,.,TRBV12-5,12,.,CASIGAGYEQYF,TGTGCTAGTATTGGCGCCGGCTACGAGCAGTACTTC
TRBJ2-3,TRBD2,TRBV29-1,14,.,CSVQTSGRTDTQYF,TGCAGCGTCCAAACTAGCGGCCGCACAGATACGCAGTATTTT
TRBJ1-2,.,TRBV19,15,.,CASSIVPDSPIGYTF,TGTGCCAGTAGTATAGTTCCGGACAGCCCCATTGGCTACACCTTC
TRBJ2-5,TRBD1,TRBV19,14,.,CASSPGQVEETQYF,TGTGCCAGTAGCCCCGGACAGGTGGAAGAGACCCAGTACTTC
TRBJ2-3,.,TRBV4-3,18,.,CASSQWRGTTENTDTQYF,TGCGCCAGCAGCCAATGGCGGGGCACGACGGAAAACACAGATACGCAGTATTTT
TRBJ2-3,TRBD1,TRBV27,16,.,CASSLSPGQGTDTQYF,TGTGCCAGCAGTTTATCCCCGGGACAGGGAACAGATACGCAGTATTTT
TRBJ2-2,.,TRBV7-9,14,.,CASSSSANTGELFF,TGTGCCAGCAGCTCCTCGGCCAACACCGGGGAGCTGTTTTTT
TRBJ1-4,TRBD1,TRBV20-1,15,.,CSAPTGTGSNEKLFF,TGCAGTGCCCCGACAGGGACGGGCTCTAATGAAAAACTGTTTTTT
TRBJ2-1,.,TRBV7-8,13,.,CASSLGLGSEQFF,TGTGCCAGCAGCTTAGGATTGGGGAGTGAGCAGTTCTTC
TRBJ2-7,.,TRBV7-9,17,.,CASSSQLSGHRAYEQYF,TGTGCCAGCAGCTCCCAGCTCTCGGGACATCGAGCCTACGAGCAGTACTTC
TRBJ2-1,TRBD1,TRBV3-1,15,.,CASSQSQGSYNEQFF,TGTGCCAGCAGCCAATCACAGGGGAGTTACAATGAGCAGTTCTTC
TRBJ2-2,.,TRBV6-1,16,.,CASLSGIELYTGELFF,TGTGCCAGCCTTTCGGGAATCGAGCTATACACCGGGGAGCTGTTTTTT
TRBJ1-5,.,TRBV7-8,15,.,CASSLRKWDNQPQHF,TGTGCCAGCAGCTTAAGAAAGTGGGATAATCAGCCCCAGCATTTT
TRBJ1-1,.,TRBV5-5,14,.,CASSHELVHTEAFF,TGTGCCAGCAGCCATGAGTTGGTTCACACTGAAGCTTTCTTT
TRBJ2-2,.,TRBV6-4,13,.,CASSDARTGELFF,TGTGCCAGCAGTGACGCGAGAACCGGGGAGCTGTTTTTT
TRBJ2-6,.,TRBV12-3/TRBV12-4,18,once,CASTHQGGRDSGANVLTF,TGTGCCAGCACCCATCAGGGGGGCAGGGACTCTGGGGCCAACGTCCTGACTTTC
TRBJ2-1,TRBD2,TRBV11-2,18,.,CASSLGGGPSSTDNEQFF,TGTGCCAGCAGCTTAGGGGGGGGACCGTCTAGCACCGACAATGAGCAGTTCTTC
TRBJ2-7,.,TRBV4-1,13,.,CASSEGSGYEQYF,TGCGCCAGCAGCGAAGGATCCGGATACGAGCAGTACTTC
TRBJ1-1,.,TRBV16,11,few,CASSPTGEAFF,TGTGCCAGCAGCCCTACAGGTGAAGCTTTCTTT
TRBJ2-7,.,TRBV20-1,15,.,CSAKSSRQAPYEQYF,TGCAGTGCGAAATCCTCTCGACAGGCCCCATACGAGCAGTACTTC
TRBJ2-1,TRBD2,TRBV12-3/TRBV12-4,13,.,CASSFGTSEEQFF,TGTGCCAGCAGTTTCGGGACTAGCGAGGAGCAGTTCTTC
TRBJ2-5,TRBD1,TRBV29-1,12,.,CSATGEVETQYF,TGCAGCGCGACAGGGGAAGTGGAGACCCAGTACTTC
TRBJ1-2,.,TRBV2,12,.,CASSLDGSGYTF,TGTGCCAGCAGTCTAGACGGTAGCGGCTACACCTTC
TRBJ1-1,TRBD1,TRBV7-2,15,.,CASSFPDRANTEAFF,TGTGCCAGCAGCTTCCCGGACAGGGCGAACACTGAAGCTTTCTTT
TRBJ2-1,TRBD2,TRBV12-3/TRBV12-4,15,.,CASCGGDLHYNEQFF,TGTGCCAGCTGCGGGGGAGATCTACACTACAATGAGCAGTTCTTC
TRBJ2-3,TRBD2,TRBV4-3,17,once,CASSQDVRGRGTDTQYF,TGCGCCAGCAGCCAAGATGTTCGCGGGAGGGGCACAGATACGCAGTATTTT
TRBJ1-1,.,TRBV14,14,.,CASSQVTVNTEAFF,TGTGCCAGCAGCCAAGTGACGGTGAACACTGAAGCTTTCTTT
TRBJ2-3,TRBD2,TRBV24-1,19,.,CATSEGLAGAAGKRDTQYF,TGTGCCACCAGTGAGGGACTAGCGGGGGCCGCGGGGAAGAGAGATACGCAGTATTTT
TRBJ1-1,.,TRBV6-1,13,.,CASSEMGWAEAFF,TGTGCCAGCAGTGAAATGGGGTGGGCTGAAGCTTTCTTT
TRBJ1-2,.,TRBV7-9,11,.,CASSLLDPPDF,TGTGCCAGCAGCTTACTGGATCCGCCTGACTTC
TRBJ2-5,.,TRBV10-2,13,.,CASSDPPTPTQYF,TGCGCCAGCAGTGACCCTCCCACACCGACCCAGTACTTC
TRBJ1-2,.,TRBV3-1,13,.,CASSQDAVYGYTF,TGTGCCAGCAGCCAAGATGCAGTCTATGGCTACACCTTC
TRBJ2-7,TRBD1,TRBV7-8,14,.,CASSRQGQVYEQYF,TGTGCCAGCAGTAGACAGGGACAGGTTTACGAGCAGTACTTC
TRBJ2-7,TRBD2,TRBV7-8,12,once,CASFGGAYEQYF,TGTGCCTCGTTCGGGGGGGCCTACGAGCAGTACTTC
TRBJ2-2,.,TRBV19,13,.,CASSIQYTGELFF,TGTGCCAGTAGTATTCAATACACCGGGGAGCTGTTTTTT
TRBJ1-1,.,TRBV7-9,12,.,CASSLRSYEAFF,TGTGCCAGCAGCTTAAGGAGTTATGAAGCTTTCTTT
TRBJ2-2,TRBD1,TRBV7-2,15,.,CASSSWGQATGELFF,TGTGCCAGCAGCTCCTGGGGACAGGCCACCGGGGAGCTGTTTTTT
TRBJ2-2,TRBD2,TRBV11-2,14,.,CASSLGLATGELFF,TGTGCCAGCAGTTTAGGACTAGCTACCGGGGAGCTGTTTTTT
TRBJ1-2,.,TRBV7-9,15,.,CASSLVGGGNYGYTF,TGTGCCAGCAGCTTAGTCGGGGGAGGGAACTATGGCTACACCTTC
TRBJ1-2,.,TRBV30,10,.,CATRGAGYTF,TGTGCCACCAGAGGGGCTGGCTACACCTTC
TRBJ2-1,TRBD2,TRBV13,15,.,CASSVPSGRGHEQFF,TGTGCCAGCAGCGTCCCTAGCGGGAGGGGACATGAGCAGTTCTTC
TRBJ1-1,.,TRBV5-1,14,.,CASSVMDRNTEAFF,TGCGCCAGCAGCGTTATGGACAGGAACACTGAAGCTTTCTTT
TRBJ2-1,.,TRBV19,12,few,CASSIEGNEQFF,TGTGCCAGTAGTATCGAGGGAAATGAGCAGTTCTTC
TRBJ1-2,.,TRBV6-5,12,.,CASGEGVYGYTF,TGTGCCAGCGGGGAGGGAGTCTATGGCTACACCTTC
TRBJ2-1,.,TRBV27,13,once,CASRRESHNEQFF,TGTGCCAGCAGGCGGGAATCTCACAATGAGCAGTTCTTC
TRBJ2-2,.,TRBV12-3/TRBV12-4,11,.,CASELDGELFF,TGTGCCAGCGAATTAGACGGGGAGCTGTTTTTT
TRBJ2-3,TRBD2,TRBV2,15,.,CASKPSGSWADTQYF,TGTGCCAGCAAGCCTAGCGGGAGCTGGGCAGATACGCAGTATTTT
TRBJ1-4,.,TRBV6-5,14,.,CASSYIGGGEKLFF,TGTGCCAGCAGTTATATCGGGGGCGGTGAAAAACTGTTTTTT
TRBJ2-7,.,TRBV5-8,14,.,CASSYARISYEQYF,TGTGCCAGCAGCTATGCCAGGATCTCCTACGAGCAGTACTTC
TRBJ2-1,.,TRBV5-6,11,once,CASSLDDEQFF,TGTGCCAGCAGCTTGGATGATGAGCAGTTCTTC
TRBJ2-5,TRBD1,TRBV20-1,13,.,CSARLGQGETQYF,TGCAGTGCTAGGTTAGGACAGGGGGAGACCCAGTACTTC
TRBJ2-7,.,TRBV19,12,few,CASSMTGYEQYF,TGTGCCAGTAGTATGACCGGCTACGAGCAGTACTTC